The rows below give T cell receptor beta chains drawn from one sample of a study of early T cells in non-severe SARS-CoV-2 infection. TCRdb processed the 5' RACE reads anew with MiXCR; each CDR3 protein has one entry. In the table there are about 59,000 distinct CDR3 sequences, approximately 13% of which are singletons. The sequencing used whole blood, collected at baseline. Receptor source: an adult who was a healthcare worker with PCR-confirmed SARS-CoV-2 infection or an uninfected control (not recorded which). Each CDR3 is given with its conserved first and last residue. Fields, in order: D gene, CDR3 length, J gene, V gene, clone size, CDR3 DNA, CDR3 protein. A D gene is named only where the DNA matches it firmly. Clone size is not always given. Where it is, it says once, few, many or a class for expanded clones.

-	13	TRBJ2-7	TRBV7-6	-	TGTGCCAGCAGCTCCAGAGACAGGCTTGAGCAGTACTTC	CASSSRDRLEQYF
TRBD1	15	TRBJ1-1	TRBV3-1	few	TGTGCCAGCAGCCAAACAGGGGGCGCAGTAGGTGAAGCTTTCTTT	CASSQTGGAVGEAFF
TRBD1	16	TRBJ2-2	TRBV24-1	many	TGTGCCACCAGTGATTACCAGGGGGCGCGTACCGGGGAGCTGTTTTTT	CATSDYQGARTGELFF
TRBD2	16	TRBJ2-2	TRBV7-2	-	TGTGCCACCTCCCCCGCGTCGGGGGGATTCACCGGGGAGCTGTTTTTT	CATSPASGGFTGELFF
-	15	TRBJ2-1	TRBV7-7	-	TGTGCTAGCAGCTTAGGGGGGGACCCCAACAATGAGCAGTTCTTC	CASSLGGDPNNEQFF
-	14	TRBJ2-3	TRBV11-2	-	TGTGCCAGCAGCTTAGTTCGCAGGCCAGATACGCAGTATTTT	CASSLVRRPDTQYF
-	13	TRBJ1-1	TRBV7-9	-	TGTGCCAGCATAGACGGGGCGGGCACTGAAGCTTTCTTT	CASIDGAGTEAFF
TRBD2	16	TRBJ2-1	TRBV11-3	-	TGTGCCAGCAGCCAGACTAGACTAGCGGGAGTCAGAGAGCAGTTCTTC	CASSQTRLAGVREQFF
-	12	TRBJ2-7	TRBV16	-	TGTGCCAGCAGCCAACCCGCCTACGAGCAGTACTTC	CASSQPAYEQYF
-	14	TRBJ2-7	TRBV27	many	TGTGCCAGCAGTCCGGGGTACAAGTCCTACGAGCAGTACTTC	CASSPGYKSYEQYF
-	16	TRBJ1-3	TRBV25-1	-	TGTGCCAGCAGTGAATATAGGGGCCTCTCTGGAAACACCATATATTTT	CASSEYRGLSGNTIYF
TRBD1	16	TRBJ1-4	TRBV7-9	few	TGTGCCAGCAGCCTAAGCCCAACAGGGGTGAAAGAAAAACTGTTTTTT	CASSLSPTGVKEKLFF
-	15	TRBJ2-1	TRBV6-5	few	TGTGCCAGCAGTTACTCCGGGACTTACTACAATGAGCAGTTCTTC	CASSYSGTYYNEQFF